These 15 T cell receptor beta chains came from one sample sequenced in a study of T cell repertoires in cytomegalovirus infection. Their recognized antigens are unknown. TCRdb re-analysed the reads in MiXCR, keeping a single row per CDR3 protein. The sample yields about 69,000 distinct CDR3 sequences, more than 25% seen once. Specimen: CD8+ T cells from cultured PBMCs, collected from culture after CMV antigen stimulation. The receptors were gathered from a human donor in good health (CMV status not recorded). Some clones in this sample may be carry-over from other donors' samples.

This CDR3 reads CASSAAPSSYEQYF. The CDR3 nucleotides are TGTGCCAGCAGCGCGGCACCGAGCTCCTACGAGCAGTACTTC. The gene calls are TRBV7-6 and TRBJ2-7; no clear D gene. There are 14 residues in the CDR3. Trimming took off 5 bases at V and 0 bases at J, with 11 bases between the two ends. CDR1 is SGHVS, CDR2 FNYEAQ, per germline.

This chain uses TRBV5-6 with TRBJ2-1; 8 bases agree with TRBD2. Germline V CDR1 and CDR2: SGHDT, YYEEEE. The length of the CDR3 is 13 residues. The J segment lost 15 bases and the V segment lost 0 bases, leaving 8 bases of the junction unmatched. The CDR3 nucleotides are TGTGCCAGCAGCTTGGAACTAGCGGCCGTGTGGTTCTTC. Its protein product is CASSLELAAVWFF.

The chain carries TRBV27 and TRBJ2-2, with TRBD1 matching 8 bases. This CDR3 is 15 amino acids long. Germline lookup yields CDR1 MNHEY and CDR2 SMNVEV (reference sequence). V gave up 7 bases and J gave up 5 bases; unmatched junction bases: 9. CDR3 coding DNA: TGTGCCAGCACCGACGACAGGGGAGGAACCGGGGAGCTGTTTTTT. Its translation is CASTDDRGGTGELFF.

The table lists this clonotype with many counts. The CDR3 nucleotides are TGTGCCATCAGTGAGGATGGCAGGGGCTACGAGCAGTACTTC. Amino acids: CAISEDGRGYEQYF. This chain connects TRBV10-3 to TRBJ2-7; possibly TRBD1 for D (6 bases). The V gene's germline CDR1 is ENHRY and CDR2 SYGVKD. V was pared by 2 bases and J by 3 bases, with 11 bases between. This CDR3 is built from 14 residues.

The chain employs TRBV5-1 and TRBJ2-2; D remains unclear. Per the germline V gene, CDR1 is SGHRS and CDR2 is YFSETQ. V lost 2 bases, J lost 6 bases, and 5 bases lay in between. The CDR3 extends over 12 amino acids. CDR3 DNA: TGCGCCAGCAGCTTTGCAGCCGGGGAGCTGTTTTTT. It translates to CASSFAAGELFF.

The chain combines TRBV2 with TRBJ2-5, with 9 nucleotides matching TRBD2. Germline CDR1 SNHLY, CDR2 FYNNEI. This CDR3 is built from 15 residues. The J segment lost 3 bases and the V segment lost 7 bases, leaving 9 bases of the junction unmatched. CDR3 bases: TGTGCCAGCAAAGGTAGCGGGGGTCTCAAAGAGACCCAGTACTTC. This codes for CASKGSGGLKETQYF.

The rearrangement links TRBV10-3 to TRBJ2-7; 7 nucleotides line up with TRBD2. Per the germline V gene, CDR1 is ENHRY and CDR2 is SYGVKD. The CDR3 is made up of 15 amino acids. Trimming removed 1 base from V and 7 bases from J; junction bases left unmatched: 10. In nucleotides, the CDR3 is TGTGCCATCAGTGAGTGGGGGGAGGGCCAATCGGAGCAGTACTTC. Translation gives CAISEWGEGQSEQYF.

V and J are TRBV6-6 and TRBJ2-3, with unresolved D. The length of the CDR3 is 13 residues. Germline CDR1 reads MNHNY; CDR2 reads SVGAGI (reference sequence). Trimming left V 1 base short and J 3 bases short, with 5 bases between. CDR3 DNA: TGTGCCAGCAGTTACTTCGGGACAGATACGCAGTATTTT. This codes for CASSYFGTDTQYF.

This clonotype has a count of ten or more. The V call is TRBV28, the J call TRBJ1-6; 9 nucleotides match TRBD1. Germline CDR1 and CDR2: MDHEN and SYDVKM. V shed 6 bases and J 7 bases; nucleotides not matched to a gene: 1. The CDR3 is made up of 13 amino acids. The CDR3 DNA is TGTGCCAGCAGGGGGACAGGGAATTCACCCCTCCACTTT. Amino acids: CASRGTGNSPLHF.

This clonotype was counted between two and nine times. The rearrangement joins TRBV7-2 to TRBJ2-1; D not resolved. The CDR3 is made up of 12 amino acids. CDR1 and CDR2 from the germline V gene are SGHTA and FQGNSA. Trimming removed 5 bases from V and 6 bases from J, with 8 bases in between. CDR3 protein: CASSPPLNEQFF. The CDR3 DNA follows: TGTGCCAGCAGCCCTCCGCTCAATGAGCAGTTCTTC. The whole variable domain, remainder taken from reference TRBV7-2 and TRBJ2-1, is GAGVSQSPSNKVTEKGKDVELRCDPISGHTALYWYRQSLGQGLEFLIYFQGNSAPDKSGLPSDRFSAERTGGSVSTLTIQRTQQEDSAVYLCASSPPLNEQFFGPGTRLTVL.

V is TRBV4-3 and J is TRBJ1-2; 11 bases are a match to TRBD1. CDR3 length equals 15 residues. V dropped 0 bases and J dropped 8; count of bases not matched to a gene: 5. Germline loops: CDR1 LGHNA, CDR2 YSLEER. The CDR3: CASSQEVGQGDGYTF. The CDR3 DNA sequence: TGCGCCAGCAGCCAAGAAGTGGGACAGGGGGACGGCTACACCTTC.

The rearrangement uses TRBV4-3 and TRBJ2-2; 9 bases fit TRBD2. The ends lost 4 bases at V and 7 bases at J; junction bases unmatched: 16. The CDR3 sequence is 18 residues long. CDR1 is LGHNA, CDR2 YSLEER, per germline. CDR3 sequence reads: CASSLGAEQRGASGELFF. In DNA form, the CDR3 reads TGCGCCAGCAGCCTAGGGGCGGAGCAGCGGGGGGCAAGCGGGGAGCTGTTTTTT.

This clonotype was counted a few times. J is TRBJ2-7 and V is TRBV27, with 8 bases that match TRBD1. V was pared by 4 bases and J by 3 bases, with 5 bases of the junction left unmatched. CDR1 is MNHEY, CDR2 SMNVEV, per germline (reference sequence). CDR3 size: 14 residues. The DNA for the CDR3 is TGTGCCAGCAGTTCCATGACAGGGGTCTACGAGCAGTACTTC. It translates to CASSSMTGVYEQYF.

This clonotype was seen a few times. The CDR3 here is CASSYGGWDRGRENEQFF. The CDR3 DNA reads TGTGCCAGCAGTTACGGGGGATGGGACAGGGGGCGCGAAAATGAGCAGTTCTTC. V usage is TRBV6-6 and J usage is TRBJ2-1; the match to TRBD1 covers 12 bases. The V gene's germline CDR1 is MNHNY and CDR2 SVGAGI (reference sequence). Trimming cost V 2 bases and J 7 bases; bases outside gene matches: 12. The CDR3 runs to 18 residues.

This clonotype turned up a few times. V usage is TRBV27 and J usage is TRBJ1-2; D is perhaps TRBD1 (5 bases). CDR3 length: 14 residues. Germline CDR1 reads MNHEY; CDR2 reads SMNVEV (reference sequence). V was cut by 5 bases and J by 4 bases, with 14 bases left in between. The CDR3 loop reads CASSPKGRVYGYTF. The CDR3 DNA reads as TGTGCCAGCAGTCCAAAGGGGAGAGTCTATGGCTACACCTTC.